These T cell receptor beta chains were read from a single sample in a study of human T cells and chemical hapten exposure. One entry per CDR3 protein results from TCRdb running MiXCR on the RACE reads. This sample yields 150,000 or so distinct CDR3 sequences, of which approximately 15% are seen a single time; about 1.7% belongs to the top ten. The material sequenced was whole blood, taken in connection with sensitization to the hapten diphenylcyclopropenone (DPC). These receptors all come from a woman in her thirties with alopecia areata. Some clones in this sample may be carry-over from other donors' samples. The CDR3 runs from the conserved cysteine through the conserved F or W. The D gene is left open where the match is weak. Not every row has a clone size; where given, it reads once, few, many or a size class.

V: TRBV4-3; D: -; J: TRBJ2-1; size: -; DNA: TGCGCCAGCAGCCAGGGCGGGGCAGTCTACAATGAGCAGTTCTTC; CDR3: CASSQGGAVYNEQFF
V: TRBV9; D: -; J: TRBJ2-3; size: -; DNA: TGTGCCAGCAGCGGCCATTCGGGGGGCCTAGAAAGCACAGATACGCAGTATTTT; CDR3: CASSGHSGGLESTDTQYF
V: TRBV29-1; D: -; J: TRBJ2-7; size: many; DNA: TGCAGCGTGGGGACTCCCTCCTACGAGCAGTACTTC; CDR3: CSVGTPSYEQYF
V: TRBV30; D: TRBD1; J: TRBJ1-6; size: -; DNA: TGTGCCTGGAGTCGCACAGGGGTCTATAATTCACCCCTCCACTTT; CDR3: CAWSRTGVYNSPLHF
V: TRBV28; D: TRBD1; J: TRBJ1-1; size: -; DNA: TGTGCCAGCAGGCCACCGGACAGGGAGGAGACTGAAGCTTTCTTT; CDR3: CASRPPDREETEAFF
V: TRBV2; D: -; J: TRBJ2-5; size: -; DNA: TGTGCCGCGTGTCGGGACGTGAGAGAGACCCAGTACTTC; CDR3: CAACRDVRETQYF
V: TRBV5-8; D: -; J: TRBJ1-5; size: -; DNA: TGTGCCAGCAGCCCCCAGGTGGGTGGCAATCAGCCCCAGCATTTT; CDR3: CASSPQVGGNQPQHF
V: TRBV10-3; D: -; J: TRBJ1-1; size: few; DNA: TGTGCCAACAGAGGGGAGGCGGACACTGAAGCTTTCTTT; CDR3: CANRGEADTEAFF
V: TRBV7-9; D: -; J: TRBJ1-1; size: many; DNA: TGTGCCAGCAGTATCCTTGCGAGTGGCCGTGAAGCTTTCTTT; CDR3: CASSILASGREAFF
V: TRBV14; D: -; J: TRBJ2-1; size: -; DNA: TGTGCCAGCAGCCCAAGGACTTTTGGTGAGCAGTTCTTC; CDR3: CASSPRTFGEQFF
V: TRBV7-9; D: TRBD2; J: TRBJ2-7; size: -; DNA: TGTGCCAGCAGCTTAGCCGAAGCGGGGTACGAGCAGTACTTC; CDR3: CASSLAEAGYEQYF
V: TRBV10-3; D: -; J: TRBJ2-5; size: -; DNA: TGTGCCATCAGTGAGCCAAAGGGTGATAGGAAAGAGACCCAGTACTTC; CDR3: CAISEPKGDRKETQYF
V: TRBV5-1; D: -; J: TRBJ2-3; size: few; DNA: TGCGCCAGCAGTTTGGAGGGGTTAGCTCGGGGTGTAGATACGCAGTATTTT; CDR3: CASSLEGLARGVDTQYF
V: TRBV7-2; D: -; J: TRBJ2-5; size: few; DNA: TGTGCCAGCAGCCGAGTATTCACCCGGGAGACCCAGTACTTC; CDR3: CASSRVFTRETQYF
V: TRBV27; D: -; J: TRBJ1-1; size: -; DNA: TGTGCCAGCAGTTTCTCAGGGAATACGAACACTGAAGCTCTCTTT; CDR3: CASSFSGNTNTEALF
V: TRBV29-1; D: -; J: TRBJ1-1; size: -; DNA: TGCAGCGCCCTCGTGAGAGGGAGGACTGAAGCTTTCTTT; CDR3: CSALVRGRTEAFF
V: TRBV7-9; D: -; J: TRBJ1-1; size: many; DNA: TGTGCCAGCAGCTTCCATCCACAGGGACCGAACACTGAAGCTTTCTTT; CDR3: CASSFHPQGPNTEAFF
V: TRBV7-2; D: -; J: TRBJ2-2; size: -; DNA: TGTGCCAGCAGCCAATTTTACCCGTTAGGAGGAATCCCCGGGGAGCTGTTTTTT; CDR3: CASSQFYPLGGIPGELFF
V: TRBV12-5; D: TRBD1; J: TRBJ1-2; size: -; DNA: TGTGCTAGTGGCCACCGGGACAGGGACTATGGCTACACCTTC; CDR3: CASGHRDRDYGYTF
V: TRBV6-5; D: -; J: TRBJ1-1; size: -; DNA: TGTGCCAGCAGTGTCCGGGGGTGGACTGAAGCTTTCTTT; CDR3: CASSVRGWTEAFF
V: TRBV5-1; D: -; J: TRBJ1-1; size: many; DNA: TGCGCCAGCAGCTTGAAGCAGGACACTGAAGCTTTCTTT; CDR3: CASSLKQDTEAFF
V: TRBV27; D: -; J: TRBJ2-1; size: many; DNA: TGTGCCAGCAAACCGGGACCCTCGATCAATGAGCAGTTCTTC; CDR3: CASKPGPSINEQFF
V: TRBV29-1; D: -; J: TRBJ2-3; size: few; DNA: TGCAGCGTTGAAAACAGGAGGAGTCCCACAGATACGCAGTATTTT; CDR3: CSVENRRSPTDTQYF
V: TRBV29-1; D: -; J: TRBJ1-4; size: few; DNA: TGCAGCGTTGAAAATTTAGAAAAACTGTTTTTT; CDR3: CSVENLEKLFF
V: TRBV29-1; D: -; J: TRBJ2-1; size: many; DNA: TGCAGCGTCGCGACAGCGACTTCACACAATGAGCAGTTCTTC; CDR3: CSVATATSHNEQFF
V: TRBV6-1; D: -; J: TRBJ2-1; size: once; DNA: TGTGCCAGCAGTAACACAGTGGGCCCACACAATGAGCAGTTCTTC; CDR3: CASSNTVGPHNEQFF
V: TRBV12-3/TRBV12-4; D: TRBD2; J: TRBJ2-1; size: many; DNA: TGTGCCAGCAGGCCATTAGCGGGAGGGCCGGGCAATGAGCAGTTCTTC; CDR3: CASRPLAGGPGNEQFF
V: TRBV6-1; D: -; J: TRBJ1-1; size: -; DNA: TGTGCCAGGATAATGAACACTGAAGCTTTCTTT; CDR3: CARIMNTEAFF
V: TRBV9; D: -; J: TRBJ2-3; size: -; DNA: TGTGCCAGCAGCGTAGTCGGACTCCCCACAGATACGCAGTATTTT; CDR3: CASSVVGLPTDTQYF
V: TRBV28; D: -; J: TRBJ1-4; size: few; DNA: TGTGCCAGCAGTTTAGGGCAAGGGTCTAATGAAAAACTGTTTTTT; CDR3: CASSLGQGSNEKLFF
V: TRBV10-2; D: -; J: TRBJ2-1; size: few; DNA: TGCGCCAGCAGGAGGAGCGATCTCCAGTTCTTC; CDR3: CASRRSDLQFF
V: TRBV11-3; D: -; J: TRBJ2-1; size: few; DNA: TGTGCCAGCAGCTTTGGACAGACCCCCTACAATGAGCAGTTCTTC; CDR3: CASSFGQTPYNEQFF
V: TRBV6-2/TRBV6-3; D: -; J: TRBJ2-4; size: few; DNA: TGTGCCAGCAGTTATACTCCAGGACTTCAGTACTTC; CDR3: CASSYTPGLQYF
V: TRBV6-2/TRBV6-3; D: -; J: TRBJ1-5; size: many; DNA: TGTGCCAGCTCTACCGGGGGGGCGGGCAATCAGCCCCAGCATTTT; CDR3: CASSTGGAGNQPQHF
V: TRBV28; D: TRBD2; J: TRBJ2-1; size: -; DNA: TGTGCCAGCAGTGCCTACGGACTAGATTTCTCTCGCAATGAGCAGTTCTTC; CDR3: CASSAYGLDFSRNEQFF
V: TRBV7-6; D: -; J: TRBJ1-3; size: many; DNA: TGTGCCAGCAGCTTAAACTCAGGGAGCTCTGGAAACACCATATATTTT; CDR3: CASSLNSGSSGNTIYF
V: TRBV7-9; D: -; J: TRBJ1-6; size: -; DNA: TGTGCCAGCAGCTCCGGCAGCGCCTATAATTCACCCCTCCACTTT; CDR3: CASSSGSAYNSPLHF
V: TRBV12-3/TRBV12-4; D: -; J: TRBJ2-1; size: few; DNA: TGTGCCAGCATAGCGGAGAGCTCCTACAATGAGCAGTTCTTC; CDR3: CASIAESSYNEQFF
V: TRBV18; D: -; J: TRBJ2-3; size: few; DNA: TGTGCCAGCTCACCGGGAAACAGAGGAGGCACAGATACGCAGTATTTT; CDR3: CASSPGNRGGTDTQYF
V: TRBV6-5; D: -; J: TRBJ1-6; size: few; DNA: TGTGCCAGCAGTCGGACAGTGAGCTCACCCCTCCACTTT; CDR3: CASSRTVSSPLHF
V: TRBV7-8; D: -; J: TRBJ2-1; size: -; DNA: TGTGCCAGCAGCCTACACGAGCCACGGGAGCAGTTCTTC; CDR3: CASSLHEPREQFF
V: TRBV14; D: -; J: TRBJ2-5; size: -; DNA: TGTGCCAGCAGCCCCGACAGGATTCAAGAGACCCAGTACTTC; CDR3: CASSPDRIQETQYF
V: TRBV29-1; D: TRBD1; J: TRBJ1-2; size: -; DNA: TGCAGCGTTGCCGGACAGGGGGCTACTCCGTACTTC; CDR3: CSVAGQGATPYF
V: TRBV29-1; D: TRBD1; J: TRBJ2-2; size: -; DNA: TGCAGCGTCACCGGGACAGGGGGCTTCAGGGAGCTGTTTTTT; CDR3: CSVTGTGGFRELFF
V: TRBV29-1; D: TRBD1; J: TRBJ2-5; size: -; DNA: TGCAGCGTTGTGAGGGGGCTGGGAGAGACCCAGTACTTC; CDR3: CSVVRGLGETQYF
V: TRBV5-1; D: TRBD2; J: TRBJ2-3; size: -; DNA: TGCGCCAGCAGCTTACTAGCGGTTAGCACAGATACGCAGTATTTT; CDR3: CASSLLAVSTDTQYF
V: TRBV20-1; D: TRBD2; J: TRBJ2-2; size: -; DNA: TGCAGTGCTAGAGGACTAGCGAAGAGTTCCACCGGGGAGCTGTTTTTT; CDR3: CSARGLAKSSTGELFF